This T cell receptor beta chain was identified during a study of cytomegalovirus exposure and HLA in healthy donors. Findings and caveats of the study: The study reported that TCR beta sequences accurately predicted HLA-A and HLA-B alleles in most subjects. Roughly uniform sequencing depth across donors was assumed, possibly incorrectly. Some V segments could not be told apart, so they were left out, TRBV6-2 and TRBV6-3 among them.

The V gene end was trimmed by 6 bases and the J gene end by 6 bases; junction bases not matched to a gene: 10. The CDR3 is 15 residues long. CDR1 and CDR2 from the germline V gene are LGHNT and FRNRAP. The PCR had 60 Vbeta and 13 Jbeta primers. The data were produced by immunoSEQ multiplex PCR, yet TCRdb's version contains in-frame clones alone and is incomplete. The sample yields approximately 110,000 clones, more than 75% seen once. With regard to this clone: The antigen remains undetermined.

This sequence was found in an older woman in good health and CMV-seropositive. The genes are TRBV12-5 and TRBJ1-5; the match to TRBD1 covers 8 bases. Sequenced: PBMCs. DNA of the CDR3: TGTGCTAGTGGGCTGGACAGGGTGGGTATTCAGCCCCAGCATTTT. It codes for CASGLDRVGIQPQHF.